Presented here are 31 T cell receptor beta chains from one specimen sequenced in a study of blood T cell repertoires in COVID-19. Clones were read by immunoSEQ multiplex PCR, and TCRdb kept only the in-frame ones, dropping some. This sample has 220,000 or so clones, with roughly 80% found just once. The sequenced sample consisted of peripheral blood. Receptors originate from a woman aged 60-75 years with acute or convalescent COVID-19.

V usage is TRBV18 and J usage is TRBJ1-2; possible D gene TRBD1, 5 bases. Trimming shortened V by 2 bases and J by 8 bases, and 15 bases separated the two germline ends. The CDR3 totals 14 residues. CDR1 and CDR2 from the germline V gene are KGHSH and LQKENI. The CDR3 nucleotides read TGTGCCAGCTCACCATCACAGGCAGCAGGAGGCTACACCTTC. It translates to CASSPSQAAGGYTF.

The chain links TRBV19 to TRBJ2-7; the D is unclear. Germline CDR1 is LNHDA and CDR2 is SQIVND (reference sequence). The germline V and J ends were trimmed by 3 bases and 0 bases, with 12 bases remaining between them. The CDR3 spans 15 residues. CDR3 in amino acids: CASSISPLSSYEQYF. DNA for the CDR3: TGTGCCAGTAGTATTTCCCCGCTGAGCTCCTACGAGCAGTACTTC.

The sample holds many counts of this clone. The chain employs TRBV4-1 and TRBJ1-5; perhaps TRBD1 as D (5 bases). Trimming cost V 5 bases and J 1 base, with 6 bases left between them. The CDR3 length is 13 residues. Germline CDR1 is MGHRA and CDR2 is YSYEKL. CDR3 in DNA: TGCGCCAGCAGCAAGGGGAGCAATCAGCCCCAGCATTTT. Amino acid sequence: CASSKGSNQPQHF.

The V and J genes are TRBV6-6 and TRBJ1-4, with D perhaps TRBD1 (5 bases). This CDR3 has 16 amino acids. The V gene lost 1 base and the J gene lost 0 bases, with 9 bases spanning the gap. CDR1 is MNHNY and CDR2 is SVGAGI in the germline V gene (reference sequence). CDR3 amino acids: CASSYFGGATNEKLFF. In DNA, the CDR3 is TGTGCCAGCAGTTACTTCGGGGGTGCAACTAATGAAAAACTGTTTTTT.

This clone has only a few counts. This sequence joins TRBV6-6 and TRBJ1-6; D unresolved. V was clipped by 4 bases and J by 8 bases, with 15 bases between them. The germline CDR1 and CDR2 sequences are MNHNY and SVGAGI (reference sequence). This CDR3 region has 15 residues. The CDR3 loop reads CASSSQEEGYSPLHF. CDR3 DNA sequence: TGTGCCAGCAGTTCCCAGGAGGAGGGTTATTCACCCCTCCACTTT.

The chain couples TRBV5-1 to TRBJ2-3; a weak D match, TRBD1 (6 bases). The CDR3 is made up of 15 amino acids. The germline V gene has CDR1 SGHRS and CDR2 YFSETQ. Trimming removed 4 bases at V and 6 bases at J, with 18 bases between. The CDR3 protein is CASSPQGEGVDTQYF. CDR3 nucleotides: TGCGCCAGCAGCCCACAGGGTGAGGGCGTGGATACGCAGTATTTT.

V and J are TRBV5-1 and TRBJ2-7; TRBD1 agrees at 8 bases. CDR1 and CDR2 (germline): SGHRS, YFSETQ. The V segment lost 4 bases and the J segment 1 base; nucleotides outside the gene matches: 7. The CDR3 has 15 amino acids. The CDR3, as DNA: TGCGCCAGCAGCGCAGGGGGCTTGGGGTCCTACGAGCAGTACTTC. Protein sequence: CASSAGGLGSYEQYF. The complete variable domain, with remaining parts taken from reference TRBV5-1 and TRBJ2-7, reads KAGVTQTPRYLIKTRGQQVTLSCSPISGHRSVSWYQQTPGQGLQFLFEYFSETQRNKGNFPGRFSGRQFSNSRSEMNVSTLELGDSALYLCASSAGGLGSYEQYFGPGTRLTVT.

The chain has TRBV7-3 and TRBJ2-3; D perhaps matches TRBD2 (5 bases). Germline CDR1 and CDR2: SGHTA and FQGTGA. Trimming shortened V by 4 bases and J by 5 bases, and 13 bases separated the two germline ends. There are 14 residues in the CDR3. CDR3 coding DNA: TGTGCCAGCAGCTCTAAGCGGTGGGGAGATACGCAGTATTTT. This encodes CASSSKRWGDTQYF.

This rearrangement joins TRBV4-1 to TRBJ2-1; the D is unclear. The CDR3 is 16 residues long. Germline V gene sequence: CDR1 MGHRA, CDR2 YSYEKL. V lost 0 bases and J lost 3, with 12 bases in between. The chain's CDR3 is CASSQDQHQIYNEQFF. As DNA, the CDR3 is TGCGCCAGCAGCCAAGATCAACACCAGATCTACAATGAGCAGTTCTTC.

The rearrangement joins TRBV13 to TRBJ2-1, with TRBD2 as a possible D gene (7 bases). Trimming took off 10 bases at V and 4 bases at J, with 20 bases between the two ends. The CDR3 loop spans 15 amino acids. In germline, CDR1 is PRHDT, CDR2 FYEKMQ (reference sequence). The CDR3 nucleotides are TGTGCCACCGAGTTATGGGGGGGCATTTACAATGAGCAGTTCTTC. Its translation is CATELWGGIYNEQFF.

This sequence joins TRBV19 and TRBJ1-2, with no clear D. This CDR3 has 13 amino acids. The germline V gene has CDR1 LNHDA and CDR2 SQIVND (reference sequence). V lost 3 bases and J lost 4, with 9 bases in between. This CDR3 is CASSMVGSYGYTF. The CDR3 region has the DNA TGTGCCAGTAGTATGGTAGGGAGCTATGGCTACACCTTC. The full variable domain, rest sourced from reference TRBV19 and TRBJ1-2, is DGGITQSPKYLFRKEGQNVTLSCEQNLNHDAMYWYRQDPGQGLRLIYYSQIVNDFQKGDIAEGYSVSREKKESFPLTVTSAQKNPTAFYLCASSMVGSYGYTFGSGTRLTVV.

This clone was seen a single time. The CDR3 sequence is CASSKSGRGGPNTQYF. CDR3 nucleotide sequence: TGTGCCAGTAGTAAGTCGGGTCGGGGGGGCCCAAATACGCAGTATTTT. The V and J genes are TRBV19 and TRBJ2-3; 8 bases are shared with TRBD2. The CDR3 runs to 16 residues. Germline CDR1 is LNHDA and CDR2 is SQIVND (reference sequence). V trimming: 4 bases; J trimming: 7 bases; junction bases outside the gene matches: 13. Supplemented by reference TRBV19 and TRBJ2-3, the full variable domain reads DGGITQSPKYLFRKEGQNVTLSCEQNLNHDAMYWYRQDPGQGLRLIYYSQIVNDFQKGDIAEGYSVSREKKESFPLTVTSAQKNPTAFYLCASSKSGRGGPNTQYFGPGTRLTVL.

The chain couples TRBV30 to TRBJ1-1; a weak D match, TRBD1 (5 bases). Germline CDR1 is GTSNPN and CDR2 is SVGIG (reference sequence). This CDR3 has 14 amino acids. V shed 3 bases and J shed 0 bases, with 11 bases lying between them. The CDR3 DNA follows: TGTGCCTGGAGCACGGGACTGGTGAACACTGAAGCTTTCTTT. This translates into CAWSTGLVNTEAFF.

The chain couples TRBV2 to TRBJ1-5, with D hard to call. From germline, CDR1 is SNHLY and CDR2 FYNNEI. V was clipped by 5 bases and J by 0 bases, with 8 bases between them. The CDR3 totals 14 residues. The CDR3 DNA sequence: TGTGCCAGCAGTCGGGAAGATAGCAATCAGCCCCAGCATTTT. Its translation: CASSREDSNQPQHF.

The chain recombines TRBV6-6 with TRBJ1-3, with D hard to call. With 6 bases removed from V and 7 bases from J, the gap between germline ends came to 16 bases. The CDR3 contains 14 residues. Germline V lookup: CDR1 MNHNY, CDR2 SVGAGI (reference sequence). Here the CDR3 DNA reads TGTGCCAGCAGGGATCAGGCGACAACCAACACCATATATTTT. Protein sequence: CASRDQATTNTIYF.

The CDR3 spells CASSQSGTTNTEAFF. The CDR3, as DNA: TGTGCCAGCAGCCAGAGCGGGACAACGAACACTGAAGCTTTCTTT. The rearrangement links TRBV3-1 (or the pseudogene TRBV3-2) to TRBJ1-1, with D tentatively TRBD1 (6 bases). Per the germline V gene, CDR1 is LGHDT and CDR2 is YNNKEL (reference sequence). Deletions cut 3 bases from V and 1 base from J, with 12 bases between. The length of the CDR3 is 15 residues.

The J gene is TRBJ1-3, the V gene TRBV28; TRBD1 matches 7 bases. This CDR3 has 15 amino acids. Germline CDR1 reads MDHEN; CDR2 reads SYDVKM. J gave up 0 bases and V 6 bases, and 5 bases lay outside the gene matches. CDR3 residues: CASSEGGLSGNTIYF. CDR3 sequence (DNA): TGTGCCAGCAGCGAAGGGGGCCTCTCTGGAAACACCATATATTTT.

This clone has just a few counts. V and J are TRBV25-1 and TRBJ2-7; 13 bases are a match to TRBD2. The CDR3 length is 17 residues. V was clipped by 1 base and J by 2 bases; unmatched bases: 5. The V gene's germline CDR1 is MGHDK and CDR2 SYGVNS. The CDR3 sequence is CASSESLGTSGAYEQYF. CDR3 DNA sequence: TGTGCCAGCAGTGAATCTCTAGGGACTAGCGGGGCCTACGAGCAGTACTTC.

V is TRBV5-5 and J is TRBJ1-5; D not resolved. The germline V and J ends were trimmed by 2 bases and 5 bases, with 20 bases remaining between them. The CDR3 covers 17 residues. CDR1 is SGHKS, CDR2 YYEKEE, per germline (reference sequence). The CDR3 nucleotides read TGTGCCAGCAGCTTTGTTCGAGAGAGTTTCTCTTATCAGCCCCAGCATTTT. This translates into CASSFVRESFSYQPQHF. Complete variable domain (other parts from reference TRBV5-5 and TRBJ1-5): DAGVTQSPTHLIKTRGQQVTLRCSPISGHKSVSWYQQVLGQGPQFIFQYYEKEERGRGNFPDRFSARQFPNYSSELNVNALLLGDSALYLCASSFVRESFSYQPQHFGDGTRLSIL.

This clone was seen a few times. DNA for the CDR3: TGTGCCAGCAGCCAAGGGGGGACAGCGGGGGTTCCTGAAGCTTTCTTT. Translating it yields CASSQGGTAGVPEAFF. The V and J genes are TRBV3-1 (or the pseudogene TRBV3-2) and TRBJ1-1, with 7 bases lining up with TRBD1. Trimming took 1 base from V and 6 from J; bases not matched to a gene: 11. This CDR3 region has 16 residues. Germline CDR1 LGHDT, CDR2 YNNKEL (reference sequence).

The rearrangement links TRBV6-5 to TRBJ1-1; D possibly corresponds to TRBD1 (6 bases). CDR1 and CDR2 (germline): MNHEY, SVGAGI. V was cut by 4 bases and J by 1 base, with 10 bases left in between. The CDR3 contains 14 residues. The chain's CDR3 is CASSWAGANTEAFF. In nucleotides, the CDR3 is TGTGCCAGCAGTTGGGCAGGGGCGAACACTGAAGCTTTCTTT.

The chain's CDR3 is CASSGTGGGQPQHF. DNA of the CDR3: TGTGCCAGTTCCGGGACAGGGGGAGGTCAGCCCCAGCATTTT. The gene calls are TRBV2 and TRBJ1-5, with 11 bases that match TRBD1. Germline lookup yields CDR1 SNHLY and CDR2 FYNNEI. V dropped 9 bases and J dropped 6; count of bases not matched to a gene: 7. CDR3 length: 14 residues.

This chain links TRBV9 with TRBJ2-2; 7 bases are a match to TRBD1. The J segment lost 6 bases and the V segment lost 0 bases, leaving 2 bases of the junction unmatched. CDR3 size: 14 residues. Germline CDR1 reads SGDLS; CDR2 reads YYNGEE. For the CDR3, the DNA is TGTGCCAGCAGCGTAGCACAGGGGTCCGGGGAGCTGTTTTTT. Translating it yields CASSVAQGSGELFF.

J is TRBJ2-1 and V is TRBV5-6; D remains ambiguous. The ends were cut back, 1 base at V and 2 bases at J, with 10 bases in the middle. This CDR3 contains 15 residues. Germline-derived CDR1 and CDR2 are SGHDT and YYEEEE. The CDR3 nucleotides are TGTGCCAGCAGCTTGAAAACGGGTCCCTACAATGAGCAGTTCTTC. Encoded protein: CASSLKTGPYNEQFF.

This chain joins TRBV5-4 and TRBJ2-1; D is unclear. The CDR3 consists of 14 residues. V lost 2 bases to trimming and J lost 2 bases, with 8 bases between them. CDR1 and CDR2 (germline): SGHNT, YYREEE (reference sequence). Here the CDR3 reads CASSFWPTYNEQFF. DNA for the CDR3: TGTGCCAGCAGCTTTTGGCCCACCTACAATGAGCAGTTCTTC.

This clone was recorded only once. The chain has TRBV6-5 and TRBJ1-6; D uncertain. The V gene lost 7 bases and the J gene lost 0 bases, with 7 bases spanning the gap. CDR1 and CDR2 (germline): MNHEY, SVGAGI. The CDR3 spans 14 residues. CDR3 DNA: TGTGCCAGCACGAGTAGCTCCTATAATTCACCCCTCCACTTT. Translating gives CASTSSSYNSPLHF.

The genes are TRBV6-5 and TRBJ2-1, with 14 nucleotides matching TRBD2. The germline V gene encodes CDR1 MNHEY and CDR2 SVGAGI. This CDR3 region has 14 residues. After removal of 8 bases from V and 8 bases from J, the junction contained 5 bases not matched to a gene. CDR3 in amino acids: CASGGLAGGYEQFF. The CDR3 DNA reads as TGTGCCAGCGGAGGACTAGCGGGGGGTTATGAGCAGTTCTTC.

This chain uses TRBV30 with TRBJ1-6, with a weak D call TRBD1 (5 bases). The CDR3 is 14 residues long. The germline gives CDR1 GTSNPN, CDR2 SVGIG (reference sequence). CDR3 bases: TGTGCATCCAAGCAGGGAAAAATTGATTCACCCCTCCACTTT. Protein sequence: CASKQGKIDSPLHF.

V usage is TRBV27 and J usage is TRBJ2-7; 10 bases fit TRBD1. J was trimmed by 3 bases and V by 6 bases; bases with no gene match: 8. This CDR3 comprises 15 residues. CDR1 and CDR2 (germline): MNHEY, SMNVEV (reference sequence). This chain's CDR3 is CASSYRTGGNYEQYF. CDR3 nucleotide sequence: TGTGCCAGCAGCTACCGGACAGGGGGGAACTACGAGCAGTACTTC.

The rearrangement joins TRBV27 to TRBJ2-7; the D gene is possibly TRBD1 (5 bases). CDR1 and CDR2 from the germline V gene are MNHEY and SMNVEV (reference sequence). This CDR3 is 15 amino acids long. The V end was cut by 5 bases, the J end by 0 bases, with 14 bases between. CDR3 sequence reads: CASSNRQLSSYEQYF. The CDR3, as DNA: TGTGCCAGCAGTAACAGACAGCTAAGCTCCTACGAGCAGTACTTC.

With regard to this clone: Other DNA sequences from this sample encode an identical CDR3 as well. CDR3 in DNA: TGTGCCAGCAGTTTGGGACAGAACTATGGCTACACCTTC. Its protein is CASSLGQNYGYTF. This chain links TRBV28 with TRBJ1-2; 7 nucleotides align to TRBD1. CDR3 size: 13 residues. The trim removed 3 bases at V and 2 bases at J, leaving 0 bases unmatched. CDR1 MDHEN and CDR2 SYDVKM come from the germline V gene.